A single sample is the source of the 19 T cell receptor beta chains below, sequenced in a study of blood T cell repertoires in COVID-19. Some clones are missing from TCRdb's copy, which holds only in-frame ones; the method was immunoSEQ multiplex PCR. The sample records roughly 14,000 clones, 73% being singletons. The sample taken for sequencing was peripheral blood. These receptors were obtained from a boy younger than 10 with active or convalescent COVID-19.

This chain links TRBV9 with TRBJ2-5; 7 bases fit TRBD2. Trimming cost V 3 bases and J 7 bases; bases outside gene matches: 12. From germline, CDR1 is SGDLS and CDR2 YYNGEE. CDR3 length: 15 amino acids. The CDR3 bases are TGTGCCAGCAGCGCCCGACTAGCTGATTCCGGGACCCAGTACTTC. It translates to CASSARLADSGTQYF.

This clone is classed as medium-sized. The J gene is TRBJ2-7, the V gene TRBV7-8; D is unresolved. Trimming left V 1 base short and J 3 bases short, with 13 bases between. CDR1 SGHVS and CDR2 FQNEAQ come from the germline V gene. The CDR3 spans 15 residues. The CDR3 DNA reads TGTGCCAGCAGCTTAGAACAGACCTTGCACTACGAGCAGTACTTC. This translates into CASSLEQTLHYEQYF.

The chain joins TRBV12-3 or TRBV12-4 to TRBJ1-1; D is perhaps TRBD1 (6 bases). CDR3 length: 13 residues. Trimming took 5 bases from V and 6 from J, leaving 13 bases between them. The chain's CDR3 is CASSVGQKAEAFF. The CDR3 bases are TGTGCCAGCAGTGTCGGACAGAAGGCTGAAGCTTTCTTT.

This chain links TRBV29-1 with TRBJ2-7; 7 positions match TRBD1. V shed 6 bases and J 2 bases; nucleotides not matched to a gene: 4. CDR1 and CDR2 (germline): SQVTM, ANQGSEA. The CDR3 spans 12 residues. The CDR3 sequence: CSVRQGTYEQYF. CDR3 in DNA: TGCAGCGTGCGACAGGGAACCTACGAGCAGTACTTC.

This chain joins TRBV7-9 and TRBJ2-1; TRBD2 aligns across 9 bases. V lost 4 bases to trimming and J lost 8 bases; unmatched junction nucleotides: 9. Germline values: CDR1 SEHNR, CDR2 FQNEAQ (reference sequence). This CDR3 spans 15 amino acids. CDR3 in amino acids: CASSSLAGFAYEQFF. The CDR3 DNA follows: TGTGCCAGCAGCTCGCTAGCGGGATTTGCATATGAGCAGTTCTTC.

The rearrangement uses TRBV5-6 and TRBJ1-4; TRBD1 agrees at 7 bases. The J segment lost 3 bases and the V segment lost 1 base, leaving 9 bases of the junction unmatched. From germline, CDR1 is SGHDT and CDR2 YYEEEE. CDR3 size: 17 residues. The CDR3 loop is CASSLRGGALSNEKLFF. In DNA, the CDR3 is TGTGCCAGCAGCTTGAGAGGGGGCGCCTTATCTAATGAAAAACTGTTTTTT.

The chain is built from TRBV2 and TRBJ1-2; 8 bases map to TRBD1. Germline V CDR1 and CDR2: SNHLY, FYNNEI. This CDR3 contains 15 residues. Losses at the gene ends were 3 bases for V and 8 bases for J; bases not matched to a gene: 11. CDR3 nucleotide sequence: TGTGCCAGCAGTGACGGGACAGGTACCGTAGGGGGCTACACCTTC. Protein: CASSDGTGTVGGYTF.

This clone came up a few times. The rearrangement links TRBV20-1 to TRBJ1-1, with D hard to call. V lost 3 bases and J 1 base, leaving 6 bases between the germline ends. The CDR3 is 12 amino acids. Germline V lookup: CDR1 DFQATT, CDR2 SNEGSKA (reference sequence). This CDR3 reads CSASRQNTEAFF. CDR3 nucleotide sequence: TGCAGTGCTAGTAGACAGAACACTGAAGCTTTCTTT.

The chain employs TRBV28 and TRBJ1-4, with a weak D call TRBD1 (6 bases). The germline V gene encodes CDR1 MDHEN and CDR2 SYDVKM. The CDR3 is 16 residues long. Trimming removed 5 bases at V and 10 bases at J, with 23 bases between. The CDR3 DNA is TGTGCCAGCAGTGTCAAAACGACAGGTGGGCAGGGAAAACTGTTTTTT. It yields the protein CASSVKTTGGQGKLFF.

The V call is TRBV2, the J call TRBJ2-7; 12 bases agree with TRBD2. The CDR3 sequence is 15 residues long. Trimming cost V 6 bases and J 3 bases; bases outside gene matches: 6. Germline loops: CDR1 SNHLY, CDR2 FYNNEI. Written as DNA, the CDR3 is TGTGCCAGCAGGCCCCAGGGACTAGCGGGCTACGAGCAGTACTTC. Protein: CASRPQGLAGYEQYF.

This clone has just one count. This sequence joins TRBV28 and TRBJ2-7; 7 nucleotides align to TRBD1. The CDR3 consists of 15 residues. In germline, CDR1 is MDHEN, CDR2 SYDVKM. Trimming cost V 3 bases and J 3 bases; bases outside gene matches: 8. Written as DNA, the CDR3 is TGTGCCAGCAGTTTCCCCCGACAGGGCCACTACGAGCAGTACTTC. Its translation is CASSFPRQGHYEQYF.

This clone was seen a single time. The CDR3 nucleotides are TGCGCCAGCAGCTTGGAGACTGGAGGCGGCACTGAAGCTTTCTTT. Amino acids: CASSLETGGGTEAFF. This sequence joins TRBV5-1 and TRBJ1-1; D not certain. Trimming removed 0 bases at V and 4 bases at J, with 13 bases between. The germline V gene encodes CDR1 SGHRS and CDR2 YFSETQ. This CDR3 has 15 amino acids.

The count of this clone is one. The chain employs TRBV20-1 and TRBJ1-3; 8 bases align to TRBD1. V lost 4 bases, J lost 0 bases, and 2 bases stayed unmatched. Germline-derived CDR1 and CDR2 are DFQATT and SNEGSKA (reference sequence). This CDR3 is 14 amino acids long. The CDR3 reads CSATDRGSGNTIYF. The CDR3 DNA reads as TGCAGTGCTACTGACAGGGGCTCTGGAAACACCATATATTTT.

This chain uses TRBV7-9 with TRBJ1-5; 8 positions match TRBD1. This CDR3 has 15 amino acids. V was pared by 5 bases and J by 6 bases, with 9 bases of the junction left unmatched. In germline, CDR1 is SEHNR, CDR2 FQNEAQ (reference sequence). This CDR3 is CASSKQGVSVQPQHF. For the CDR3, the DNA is TGTGCCAGCAGCAAACAGGGGGTGTCGGTTCAGCCCCAGCATTTT.

This chain's CDR3 is CASSALQGGRAQPQHF. DNA for the CDR3: TGTGCCAGCAGTGCGCTACAGGGGGGAAGGGCTCAGCCCCAGCATTTT. The chain is built from TRBV27 and TRBJ1-5, with TRBD1 matching 8 bases. J gave up 6 bases and V 5 bases, and 12 bases lay outside the gene matches. Germline-derived CDR1 and CDR2 are MNHEY and SMNVEV (reference sequence). This CDR3 is 16 amino acids long.

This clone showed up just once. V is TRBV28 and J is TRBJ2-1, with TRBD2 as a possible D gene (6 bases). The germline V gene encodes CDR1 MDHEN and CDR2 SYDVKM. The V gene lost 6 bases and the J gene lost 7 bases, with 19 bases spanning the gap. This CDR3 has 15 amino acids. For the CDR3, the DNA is TGTGCCAGCAGAACCCGCAGACTAGTGGAAAATGAGCAGTTCTTC. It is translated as CASRTRRLVENEQFF.

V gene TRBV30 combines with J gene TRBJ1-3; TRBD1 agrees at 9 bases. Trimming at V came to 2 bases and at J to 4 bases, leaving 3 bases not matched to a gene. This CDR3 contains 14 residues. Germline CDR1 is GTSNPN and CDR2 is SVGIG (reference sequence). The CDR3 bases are TGTGCCTGGAGTTTCGACAGGGGGGGAAACACCATATATTTT. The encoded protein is CAWSFDRGGNTIYF. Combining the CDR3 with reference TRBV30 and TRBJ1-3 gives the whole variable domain SQTIHQWPATLVQPVGSPLSLECTVEGTSNPNLYWYRQAAGRGLQLLFYSVGIGQISSEVPQNLSASRPQDRQFILSSKKLLLSDSGFYLCAWSFDRGGNTIYFGEGSWLTVV.

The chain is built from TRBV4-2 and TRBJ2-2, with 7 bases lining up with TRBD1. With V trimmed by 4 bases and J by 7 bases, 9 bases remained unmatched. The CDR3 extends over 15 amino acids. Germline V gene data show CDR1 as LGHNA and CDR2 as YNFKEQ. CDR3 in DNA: TGTGCCAGCAGCCTCCATGACAGGGCGGGCGGGGAGCTGTTTTTT. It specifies CASSLHDRAGGELFF.

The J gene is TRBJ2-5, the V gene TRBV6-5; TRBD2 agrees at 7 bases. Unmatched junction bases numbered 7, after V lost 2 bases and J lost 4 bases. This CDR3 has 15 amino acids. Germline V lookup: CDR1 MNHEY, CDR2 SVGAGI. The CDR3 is CASSYAGRRAETQYF. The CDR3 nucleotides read TGTGCCAGCAGTTACGCCGGGAGGAGAGCAGAGACCCAGTACTTC.